This record looks at one T cell receptor beta chain sequence and its context. In germline, CDR1 is MNHNS, CDR2 SASEGT. The CDR3 has 16 amino acids. Trimming removed 0 bases from V and 8 bases from J; junction bases left unmatched: 7. This specimen belongs to a study of blood T cell repertoires in COVID-19. Study summary: From T cells, B-cell-depleted T cells, or PBMCs came the material, which was cDNA or gDNA.

Sequencing was performed with immunoSEQ multiplex PCR; in TCRdb, only in-frame clones are kept and a portion is missing. The sample has fewer than 250,000 clones; approximately 80% are singletons. The sequenced sample consisted of peripheral blood. This chain joins TRBV6-1 and TRBJ1-4; 9 positions agree with TRBD1. The sequence came from a woman in her forties or fifties with acute or convalescent COVID-19. CDR3 protein: CASSEADGTGSEKLFF. CDR3 DNA sequence: TGTGCCAGCAGTGAAGCGGACGGGACAGGGTCAGAAAAACTGTTTTTT.